This T cell receptor beta chain was sequenced for a study of monozygotic twins with inflammatory bowel disease. Study conclusions and caveats: Limited power may explain why concordant and discordant twins showed no difference in repertoire similarity. Patient-specific immunosuppressive treatments may have made repertoires more variable. IBD patients had lower TCRbeta diversity (inverse Simpson) than healthy co-twins. Support for a single strong signal or clonotype associated with IBD was absent.

TCRdb reprocessed the 5' RACE reads, with one entry per CDR3 protein and no DNA. Recorded here are under 200,000 distinct CDR3 sequences; the top ten clones represent over 2.5%. This CDR3 contains 15 residues. About this clonotype itself: Its antigen is as yet unknown.

This chain links TRBV12-3 or TRBV12-4 with TRBJ2-3; TCRdb reports TRBD1, a call that lacks DNA to check it against. Material: blood. The TCR comes from a human donor with ulcerative colitis or Crohn's disease, or a healthy co-twin of an affected twin (not recorded which). The CDR3 region is CASRLYRDRTDTQYF.